Sequencing of this TCR beta chain was carried out in a study of OX40 agonist ivuxolimab in advanced cancers. Study as a whole: Patients were about 83% male with ages roughly 20 to 80, mean about 60.

Peripheral blood came from all dose cohorts at three timepoints. This clone has a handful of counts. Its antigen is undetermined. TCRdb's table, derived via immunoSEQ multiplex PCR, lists solely in-frame clones and lacks some. The repertoire holds 15,000 to 20,000 clones, with about 86% as singletons. Notes on the study in general: Certain nonresponding patients likewise had low normalized T-cell clonal expansion.

The CDR3 length is 15 residues. V gave up 6 bases and J gave up 6 bases; unmatched junction bases: 10. Germline V CDR1 and CDR2: MNHEY, SMNVEV (reference sequence). This clonotype was sampled from an adult with an advanced solid tumor such as melanoma, head and neck, liver or kidney cancer. The sequenced sample was CD4+ or CD8+ T cells sorted from blood, obtained in a trial of the OX40 agonist ivuxolimab. This chain links TRBV27 with TRBJ2-3; 9 nucleotides match TRBD2. CDR3 sequence reads: CASSRGAGGIDTQYF. In nucleotides, the CDR3 is TGTGCCAGCAGCCGGGGAGCGGGAGGTATTGATACGCAGTATTTT.